This T cell receptor (beta chain) was recovered during a study of identical twins. This clonotype has just a few counts. Germline V gene sequence: CDR1 DFQATT, CDR2 SNEGSKA (reference sequence). This CDR3 has 14 amino acids. V was clipped by 6 bases and J by 4 bases, with 15 bases between them. TCRdb re-analysed the 5' RACE reads in MiXCR, keeping a single row per CDR3 protein. The repertoire has 430,000 or so distinct CDR3 sequences, approximately 24% of them found once; the top ten carry around 3%. These data were also reused for a study on T cells expressing NK-cell markers. That work contributes: Sorted CD3+CD56-NKG2C+, CD3+CD56+NKG2C+ and CD3+CD56+NKG2C- T cells supplied the TCR beta repertoires.

The TCR was taken from a young woman in good health. The chain recombines TRBV20-1 with TRBJ2-2, with D possibly TRBD1 on 6 matching bases. What was sequenced was CD4+ T cells sorted from blood. The DNA of the CDR3 is TGCAGTGCGCCACAGGGTCTACGCACCGGGGAGCTGTTTTTT. This encodes CSAPQGLRTGELFF.